This T cell receptor beta chain was found in a study of T-cell reconstitution after alpha-beta-depleted transplantation in children. General study findings and limits: At day 60, the high TCRbeta diversity found in some patients originated from recipient T cells and thymic progenitors that had survived.

There are many counts of this clonotype. The antigen remains unidentified. V was pared by 3 bases and J by 3 bases, with 11 bases between. Germline assignment: CDR1 KGHSH and CDR2 LQKENI. The CDR3 has 14 amino acids. A library of TCRbeta sequences, prepared with unique molecular identifiers, was generated. A single record per CDR3 protein comes from TCRdb applying MiXCR to the PCR reads. This sample has almost 500,000 distinct CDR3 sequences, with more than 9% found just once. This specimen was PBMCs, taken before TCRalphabeta/CD19-depleted stem cell transplant. This clonotype originated in a child under 10 years old with inherited bone marrow failure, due to receive a stem cell transplant. The chain joins TRBV18 to TRBJ2-5; D possibly uses TRBD1 or TRBD2 (5 bases each). CDR3 in amino acids: CASSPSGTEETQYF. CDR3 coding DNA: TGTGCCAGCTCACCCTCCGGGACGGAAGAGACCCAGTACTTC. The full variable domain, its missing parts supplied by reference TRBV18 and TRBJ2-5, is NAGVMQNPRHLVRRRGQEARLRCSPMKGHSHVYWYRQLPEEGLKFMVYLQKENIIDESGMPKERFSAEFPKEGPSILRIQQVVRGDSAAYFCASSPSGTEETQYFGPGTRLLVL.